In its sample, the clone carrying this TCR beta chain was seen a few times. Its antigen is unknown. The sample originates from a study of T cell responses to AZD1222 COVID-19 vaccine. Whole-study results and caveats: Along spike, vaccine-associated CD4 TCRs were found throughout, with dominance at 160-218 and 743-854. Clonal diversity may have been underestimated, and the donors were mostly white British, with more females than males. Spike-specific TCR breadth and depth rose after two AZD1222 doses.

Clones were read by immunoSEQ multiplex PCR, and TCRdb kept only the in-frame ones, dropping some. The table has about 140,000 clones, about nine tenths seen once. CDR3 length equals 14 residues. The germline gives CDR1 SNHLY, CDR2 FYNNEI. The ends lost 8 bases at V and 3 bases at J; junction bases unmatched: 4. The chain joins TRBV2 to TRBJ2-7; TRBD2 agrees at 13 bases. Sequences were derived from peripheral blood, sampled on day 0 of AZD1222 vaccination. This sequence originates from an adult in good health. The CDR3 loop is CASRTSGRGYEQYF. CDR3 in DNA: TGTGCCAGCCGTACTAGCGGGAGGGGCTACGAGCAGTACTTC.